This TCR beta chain appears in the sequencing data of a study of T cell responses to AZD1222 COVID-19 vaccine. Study-level findings and limits: Repertoire sampling was restricted to post-peak T cell response timepoints. Donors were chiefly white British, with a greater number of females, and clonal diversity was perhaps underestimated.

As concerns this clone: Its antigen is as yet unknown.

Profiling relied on immunoSEQ multiplex PCR, and the TCRdb table lists in-frame clones only, not all of them. The sample includes about 140,000 clones, around 93% of them seen just once. V shed 2 bases and J 2 bases; nucleotides not matched to a gene: 5. The CDR3 is 16 amino acids. Germline-derived CDR1 and CDR2 are LNHDA and SQIVND (reference sequence). This material consisted of peripheral blood, taken on day 0 of AZD1222 vaccination. The sequence was collected from an adult in good health. J is TRBJ1-5 and V is TRBV19, with 8 bases lining up with TRBD1. The CDR3 sequence is CASSILTTGGNQPQHF. CDR3 nucleotides: TGTGCCAGTAGTATATTGACGACAGGGGGCAATCAGCCCCAGCATTTT. The entire variable domain, with the rest obtained from reference TRBV19 and TRBJ1-5, is as follows: DGGITQSPKYLFRKEGQNVTLSCEQNLNHDAMYWYRQDPGQGLRLIYYSQIVNDFQKGDIAEGYSVSREKKESFPLTVTSAQKNPTAFYLCASSILTTGGNQPQHFGDGTRLSIL.